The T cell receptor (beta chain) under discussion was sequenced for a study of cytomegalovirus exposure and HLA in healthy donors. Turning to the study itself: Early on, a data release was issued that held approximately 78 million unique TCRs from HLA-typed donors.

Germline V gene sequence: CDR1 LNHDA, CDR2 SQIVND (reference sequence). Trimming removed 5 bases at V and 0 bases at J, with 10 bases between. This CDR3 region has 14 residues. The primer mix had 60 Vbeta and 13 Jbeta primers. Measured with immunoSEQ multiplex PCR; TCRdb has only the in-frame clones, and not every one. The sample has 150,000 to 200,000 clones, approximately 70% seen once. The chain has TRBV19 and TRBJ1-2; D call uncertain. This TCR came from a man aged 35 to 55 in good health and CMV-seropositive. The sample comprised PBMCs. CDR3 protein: CASSSSVANYGYTF. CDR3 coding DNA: TGTGCCAGTAGTTCCTCGGTAGCTAACTATGGCTACACCTTC.